This entry describes one T cell receptor (beta chain). Its antigen is still unknown. Base quality data are lacking; no much larger clone is found one base away. The library was prepared using the immunoSEQ multiplex PCR assay. The hsTCRB Kit was used according to the manufacturer's protocol to amplify rearranged TCR beta chain sequences. An Illumina MiSeq was used to sequence the TCRB libraries. In the original analysis: The proprietary platform of the kit vendor was used for demultiplexing, trimming and gene mapping. TCRdb took this table from immuneACCESS and kept in-frame rearrangements with V and J called. Such tables lack part of the clones; where checked against another copy, unresolved V genes explain under half of the gap, and the rest is unexplained. V and J calls and clone size are given by that table; D and trimming were obtained from the DNA. This sample is represented by roughly 52,000 clones; 80% of them were singletons. The ten top clones hold more than 5% of the sample.

This sample is drawn from a study of a mutant IDH1 vaccine in newly diagnosed glioma (dated by TCRdb to about 2021). Some background on the complete study: Patients received eight vaccinations in weeks 1, 3, 5, 7, 11, 15, 19 and 23, corresponding to visits V03 through V10. In the chemotherapy-containing groups, vaccination started alongside temozolomide cycles, whereas in patients who had radiotherapy alone it started 4-6 weeks after radiotherapy. The 30 to 40 treated patients were around 60% male and about 38% female, with a mean age of about 38 years. Before enrollment, most patients had been given radiochemotherapy with temozolomide as standard therapy, while the rest had received either radiotherapy alone or temozolomide alone. Peripheral blood was drawn at six visits: V03 (baseline), V05, V07, V10, V12 and V13. For exploratory analyses, longitudinal TCRB deep sequencing was carried out in around 26 treated patients wherever samples were available.

Summary of the overall study and its limitations: The authors stated that sample limitations prevented analyses of patient blood samples from being reproduced. Immune responses induced by the vaccine were seen in about 93% of patients across multiple MHC alleles. Changes in the top peripheral T cell clonotypes picked up by TCRB sequencing did not appear to be linked to pseudoprogression. Selection of PBMC samples for TCRB deep sequencing was based on availability.

CDR1 MNHEY and CDR2 SVGAGI were looked up in the germline V gene. CDR3 length: 15 amino acids, cysteine to phenylalanine. Of all the DNA, just the CDR3 is kept, 45 bases in frame from base 1. Clipping removes 4 bases from V and 6 bases from J, with 8 as the unmatched junction base count. In light of the paper, this sample's time point label describes: week 23, last vaccination. Every vaccine dose consisted of 300 ug of a 20-mer mutant IDH1 peptide in Montanide, administered subcutaneously together with topical imiquimod. Newly diagnosed WHO grade 3 or 4 IDH1-mutant astrocytomas showing loss of nuclear ATRX were present in the donors. The samples were drawn from NOA16, a multicentre, single-arm, open-label phase I trial in Germany that tested a mutant IDH1 peptide vaccine in humans for the first time. The DNeasy Blood and Tissue Kit was used to extract genomic DNA from EDTA blood for TCRB sequencing.

The sequenced sample was PBMCs, obtained from a glioma patient whose treatment included an IDH1 peptide vaccine. The TCR originated in a man in his forties with glioma. The V and J genes are TRBV6-5 and TRBJ2-7; 11 middle bases align to TRBD2. The CDR3 is CASSSRGLAGREQYF. The sequenced DNA: TGTGCCAGCAGTTCTAGAGGACTAGCGGGCCGCGAGCAGTACTTC.